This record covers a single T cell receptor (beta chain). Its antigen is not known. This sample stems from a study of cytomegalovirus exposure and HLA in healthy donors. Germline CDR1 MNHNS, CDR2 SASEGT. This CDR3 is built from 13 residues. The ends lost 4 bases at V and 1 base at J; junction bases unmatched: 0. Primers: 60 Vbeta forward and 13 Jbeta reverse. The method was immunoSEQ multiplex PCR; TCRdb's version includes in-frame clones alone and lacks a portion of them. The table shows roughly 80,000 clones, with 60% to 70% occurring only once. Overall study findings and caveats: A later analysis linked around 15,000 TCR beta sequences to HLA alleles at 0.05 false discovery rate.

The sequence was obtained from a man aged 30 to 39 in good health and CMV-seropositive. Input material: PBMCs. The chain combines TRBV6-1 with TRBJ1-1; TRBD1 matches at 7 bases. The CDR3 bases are TGTGCCAGCAGTGGACAGGGGAACACTGAAGCTTTCTTT. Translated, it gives CASSGQGNTEAFF.